The following is a T cell receptor beta chain sequence with its context. Its antigen remains unknown. The data are from a study of radiation and T cells in renal cell carcinoma. Study results and limitations: Baseline intratumoral clonotype presence is unknown without pretreatment biopsies.

The V and J ends lost 1 base and 9 bases, in that order; junction bases with no gene match: 9. Germline V lookup: CDR1 SGHDT, CDR2 YYEEEE. The CDR3 is 15 amino acids. Profiled with immunoSEQ multiplex PCR; TCRdb holds only in-frame clones, not every one. The table includes approximately 86,000 clones, 70% to 90% detected once. Regarding time point: blood 4 weeks post-SBRT, at nephrectomy. The treatment is: 15 Gy SBRT to primary tumor, nephrectomy 4 weeks later. Nephrectomy followed 15 Gy stereotactic body radiation by 4 weeks. Serial blood draws occurred at baseline and 2 and 4 weeks post-SBRT. The clonotype originates from a man aged 50 to 59 with renal cell carcinoma. The sample here was blood, taken from a patient whose treatment included radiotherapy and nephrectomy. The chain links TRBV5-6 to TRBJ2-3; TRBD2 aligns across 9 bases. The CDR3 nucleotides read TGTGCCAGCAGCTTGTTCCTAGCGGGAAGGTGGACGCAGTATTTT. Translated: CASSLFLAGRWTQYF.